The 25 T cell receptor beta chains below come from one sample, sequenced in a study of cytomegalovirus exposure and HLA in healthy donors. The PCR contained 60 Vbeta and 13 Jbeta primers. Only in-frame clones appear in the TCRdb table, and some are missing; sequencing was by immunoSEQ multiplex PCR. The sample comprises some 170,000 clones, 9.5% of which are singletons, and approximately 1.4% rests with the top ten. Sequencing was carried out using PBMCs. Receptors originate from a woman in her thirties in good health and CMV-seropositive.

CDR3 nucleotides: TGTGCCTGGAGCACGGGAAAGGGGGAGTATGGCTACACCTTC. Amino acids: CAWSTGKGEYGYTF. This chain connects TRBV30 to TRBJ1-2; tentative D call: TRBD1 (6 bases). V was trimmed by 3 bases and J by 5 bases, leaving 16 bases between them. The CDR3 totals 14 residues. Germline assignment: CDR1 GTSNPN and CDR2 SVGIG (reference sequence). The full variable domain, in which reference TRBV30 and TRBJ1-2 provide the parts outside the CDR3, is SQTIHQWPATLVQPVGSPLSLECTVEGTSNPNLYWYRQAAGRGLQLLFYSVGIGQISSEVPQNLSASRPQDRQFILSSKKLLLSDSGFYLCAWSTGKGEYGYTFGSGTRLTVV.

This sequence joins TRBV5-1 and TRBJ2-2, with a possible D match to TRBD2 (5 bases). This CDR3 region has 16 residues. Germline loops: CDR1 SGHRS, CDR2 YFSETQ. V was pared by 4 bases and J by 0 bases, with 13 bases between. CDR3 in amino acids: CASSLTTGTNTGELFF. For the CDR3, the DNA is TGCGCCAGCAGCCTTACGACGGGAACGAACACCGGGGAGCTGTTTTTT.

Ten or more counts support this clone. This chain connects TRBV5-8 to TRBJ1-1, with D unresolved. V gave up 10 bases and J gave up 0 bases, with 10 bases separating them. The CDR3 is 12 amino acids. Germline CDR1 SGHTS, CDR2 YDEGEE. The CDR3 DNA follows: TGTGCCGCGGGAGGGATGAACACTGAAGCTTTCTTT. Protein sequence: CAAGGMNTEAFF.

This clone was recorded once. J is TRBJ2-7 and V is TRBV23-1, with a weak D call TRBD1 (5 bases). TRBV23-1 is an ORF, with its function uncertain. The CDR3 consists of 12 residues. The V end lost 9 bases, the J end lost 5 bases, and 14 bases lay between the germline ends. The CDR3 region has the DNA TGCGCCAGGTTTAAGACAGTTAACGAGCAGTACTTC. This encodes CARFKTVNEQYF.

This clone turned up a few times. The gene calls are TRBV5-1 and TRBJ2-2, with TRBD1 identical over 8 bases. V dropped 1 base and J dropped 7; count of bases not matched to a gene: 6. The CDR3 is made up of 15 amino acids. Germline CDR1 is SGHRS and CDR2 is YFSETQ. CDR3 loop: CASSLMTGEVGELFF. CDR3 DNA: TGCGCCAGCAGCTTGATGACAGGGGAAGTCGGGGAGCTGTTTTTT.

This clone turned up a few times. The DNA of the CDR3 is TGTGCCAGCAGTGAGGGAGTCAGACTTAGCAATCAGCCCCAGCATTTT. Protein sequence: CASSEGVRLSNQPQHF. The chain employs TRBV6-1 and TRBJ1-5; D not resolved. Germline loops: CDR1 MNHNS, CDR2 SASEGT. CDR3 length equals 16 residues. Trimming removed 3 bases at V and 0 bases at J, with 12 bases between.

This clone came up a few times. The chain couples TRBV6-1 to TRBJ2-4; 8 bases map to TRBD1. The CDR3 is 14 residues long. CDR1 and CDR2 (germline): MNHNS, SASEGT. The ends lost 6 bases at V and 8 bases at J; junction bases unmatched: 9. This CDR3 is CASRADRGDDIQYF. The CDR3 DNA reads TGTGCCAGCAGGGCTGACAGGGGCGATGACATTCAGTACTTC.

In this sample, this clone turned up a few times. The chain has TRBV4-2 and TRBJ2-3; 7 positions match TRBD1. Germline loops: CDR1 LGHNA, CDR2 YNFKEQ. Trimming cost V 4 bases and J 3 bases; bases outside gene matches: 7. CDR3 length: 15 amino acids. DNA of the CDR3: TGTGCCAGCAGCCTCGATCGACAGGGAACAGATACGCAGTATTTT. Protein product: CASSLDRQGTDTQYF.

This clone was observed a few times. The chain employs TRBV7-9 and TRBJ1-4, with D perhaps matching TRBD1 (6 bases). The CDR3 spans 16 residues. V lost 1 base and J lost 5, with 14 bases in between. The germline V gene encodes CDR1 SEHNR and CDR2 FQNEAQ (reference sequence). DNA of the CDR3: TGTGCCAGCAGCTTAGTATGGGCAGGGGAAAATGAAAAACTGTTTTTT. It encodes CASSLVWAGENEKLFF.

This chain uses TRBV27 with TRBJ2-7; TRBD2 aligns across 7 bases. The CDR3 contains 16 residues. The V and J ends lost 6 bases and 0 bases, in that order; junction bases with no gene match: 11. CDR1 and CDR2 from the germline V gene are MNHEY and SMNVEV (reference sequence). The CDR3 protein is CASRGGIGLSSYEQYF. CDR3 in DNA: TGTGCCAGCAGGGGAGGGATCGGTCTCAGCTCCTACGAGCAGTACTTC.

V usage is TRBV5-6 and J usage is TRBJ2-7, with a possible D match to TRBD2 (7 bases). V dropped 3 bases and J dropped 2 bases, with 15 bases sitting between them. The CDR3 extends over 15 amino acids. CDR1 is SGHDT and CDR2 is YYEEEE in the germline V gene. The CDR3, as DNA: TGTGCCAGCAGCTCCTCTGGGGGGGCCGCCTACGAGCAGTACTTC. The encoded protein is CASSSSGGAAYEQYF.

This clone showed up just a few times. This chain connects TRBV29-1 to TRBJ1-2, with D uncertain. The CDR3 covers 13 residues. CDR1 is SQVTM and CDR2 is ANQGSEA in the germline V gene. V lost 3 bases and J lost 8, with 16 bases in between. CDR3: CSVETNWAGGYTF. CDR3 in DNA: TGCAGCGTTGAGACGAATTGGGCAGGAGGCTACACCTTC.

This clone was observed a handful of times. This chain joins TRBV5-1 and TRBJ1-5, with TRBD1 as a possible D gene (6 bases). The CDR3 contains 14 residues. Germline V gives CDR1 SGHRS, CDR2 YFSETQ. V gave up 2 bases and J gave up 6 bases, with 12 bases separating them. Here the CDR3 DNA reads TGCGCCAGCAGCTTACAGGGTGGGAGTCAGCCCCAGCATTTT. Encoded protein: CASSLQGGSQPQHF.

This clone was counted a few times. The V call is TRBV5-1, the J call TRBJ1-2, with D possibly matching TRBD1 (6 bases). The germline V gene has CDR1 SGHRS and CDR2 YFSETQ. The CDR3 is 15 residues long. V was cut by 0 bases and J by 3 bases, with 12 bases left in between. CDR3 protein: CASSLGGAGDYGYTF. Here the CDR3 DNA reads TGCGCCAGCAGCTTGGGAGGGGCAGGGGACTATGGCTACACCTTC.

Only a few counts were recorded for this clone. This rearrangement joins TRBV4-2 to TRBJ2-3, with TRBD2 identical over 9 bases. V lost 2 bases, J lost 2 bases, and 5 bases stayed unmatched. The CDR3 is made up of 16 amino acids. Per the germline V gene, CDR1 is LGHNA and CDR2 is YNFKEQ. In DNA form, the CDR3 reads TGTGCCAGCAGCCAACAGGCTAGCGGGGCCACAGATACGCAGTATTTT. This gives the protein CASSQQASGATDTQYF.

This clone has only a few counts. V is TRBV9 and J is TRBJ2-1; D is unresolved. Trimming removed 3 bases from V and 5 bases from J, with 12 bases in between. This CDR3 contains 14 residues. CDR1 is SGDLS and CDR2 is YYNGEE in the germline V gene. In DNA, the CDR3 is TGTGCCAGCAGCGCCCCCGCGGCCGACAATGAGCAGTTCTTC. It translates to CASSAPAADNEQFF.

The genes are TRBV29-1 and TRBJ2-2, with TRBD2 matching over 11 bases. The CDR3 totals 14 residues. The V and J ends lost 7 bases and 2 bases, in that order; junction bases with no gene match: 3. Germline V lookup: CDR1 SQVTM, CDR2 ANQGSEA. The CDR3 loop is CSGGTSGNTGELFF. Written as DNA, the CDR3 is TGCAGCGGCGGGACTAGCGGTAACACCGGGGAGCTGTTTTTT.

CDR3 DNA: TGTGCCAGCTCTCGTTGGCCGGGACTAGCGGGAGATCCTCCGTGGGAGCAGTACTTC. Translation gives CASSRWPGLAGDPPWEQYF. The rearrangement uses TRBV18 and TRBJ2-7; the match to TRBD2 covers 14 bases. This CDR3 region has 19 residues. The germline V gene encodes CDR1 KGHSH and CDR2 LQKENI. V was pared by 6 bases and J by 7 bases, with 20 bases of the junction left unmatched.

This clone has just a few counts. In nucleotides, the CDR3 is TGTGCCAGCAGTGCGTCCCGGGACAGGGCTGGCTACACCTTC. Its translation: CASSASRDRAGYTF. The chain recombines TRBV6-1 with TRBJ1-2; TRBD1 agrees at 9 bases. Germline V lookup: CDR1 MNHNS, CDR2 SASEGT. The trim removed 4 bases at V and 7 bases at J, leaving 7 bases unmatched. CDR3 length equals 14 residues.

This clone was counted a few times. The chain couples TRBV19 to TRBJ1-5; 7 bases map to TRBD1. There are 14 residues in the CDR3. Germline trimming cut 1 base from V and 7 bases from J; bases unmatched to any gene: 4. Germline assignment: CDR1 LNHDA and CDR2 SQIVND (reference sequence). Here the CDR3 reads CASSIGTGRQPQHF. The CDR3 region has the DNA TGTGCCAGTAGTATAGGGACAGGACGGCAGCCCCAGCATTTT.

This clone appeared a few times. The V and J genes are TRBV7-2 and TRBJ1-1; TRBD1 is a possible D gene (5 bases). Germline CDR1 SGHTA, CDR2 FQGNSA. This CDR3 region has 14 residues. The V end was cut by 1 base, the J end by 8 bases, with 14 bases between. DNA of the CDR3: TGTGCCAGCAGCTTAGGGGGCAGGGCGGGAGAAGCTTTCTTT. This translates into CASSLGGRAGEAFF.

In this sample, this clone turned up a few times. The chain carries TRBV18 and TRBJ2-2, with TRBD1 matching over 7 bases. The CDR3 length is 16 residues. Per the germline V gene, CDR1 is KGHSH and CDR2 is LQKENI. Germline trimming cut 1 base from V and 5 bases from J; bases unmatched to any gene: 7. This CDR3 reads CASSPQGARITGELFF. In DNA form, the CDR3 reads TGTGCCAGCTCACCACAGGGGGCGCGTATTACCGGGGAGCTGTTTTTT.

The table lists this clone with a few counts. This rearrangement joins TRBV29-1 to TRBJ2-5, with TRBD1 matching over 12 bases. The CDR3 is made up of 14 amino acids. Germline V lookup: CDR1 SQVTM, CDR2 ANQGSEA. After removal of 5 bases from V and 9 bases from J, the junction contained 10 bases not matched to a gene. The CDR3 is CSVHRDRGPLPQYF. The CDR3 nucleotides read TGCAGCGTTCACCGGGACAGGGGGCCCCTGCCCCAGTACTTC.

The chain joins TRBV7-9 to TRBJ2-2; a possible D gene is TRBD2 (6 bases). This CDR3 comprises 16 residues. V shed 1 base and J shed 0 bases, with 9 bases lying between them. The germline gives CDR1 SEHNR, CDR2 FQNEAQ (reference sequence). CDR3 in DNA: TGTGCCAGCAGCTTAGTAGCGGAAACGAACACCGGGGAGCTGTTTTTT. This gives the protein CASSLVAETNTGELFF.

The genes are TRBV5-1 and TRBJ2-7; 9 nucleotides align to TRBD1. CDR1 SGHRS and CDR2 YFSETQ come from the germline V gene. The CDR3 contains 14 residues. V dropped 6 bases and J dropped 3; count of bases not matched to a gene: 7. As DNA, the CDR3 is TGCGCCAGCAAGGGACAGGGACAGAGCTACGAGCAGTACTTC. It yields the protein CASKGQGQSYEQYF. The whole variable domain, filled in from reference TRBV5-1 and TRBJ2-7, reads KAGVTQTPRYLIKTRGQQVTLSCSPISGHRSVSWYQQTPGQGLQFLFEYFSETQRNKGNFPGRFSGRQFSNSRSEMNVSTLELGDSALYLCASKGQGQSYEQYFGPGTRLTVT.